This T cell receptor (beta chain) was profiled in a study of CD8+ T cells in alopecia areata. Overall study findings and caveats: Scalp clonality, together with expanded CD8+ clones among the top 100, fell significantly with tofacitinib. Numerous expanded lesional clones remained in scalp and blood during tofacitinib.

The CDR3 runs to 19 residues. The V and J ends lost 0 bases and 5 bases respectively, with 26 bases between them. The germline gives CDR1 GTSNPN, CDR2 SVGIG (reference sequence). This sample's treatment: oral pan-JAK inhibitor, 5-10 mg twice daily. It was from alopecia areata patients that lesional scalp punch biopsies and peripheral blood were collected. Reverse transcription of extracted RNA yielded cDNA, which provided the sequencing template. Assay used: immunoSEQ multiplex PCR; TCRdb lists only in-frame clones, some missing. The table has about 100,000 clones, roughly three fifths seen once. As to this clone: Its antigen is not known.

The chain uses TRBV30 and TRBJ1-5, with D possibly matching TRBD1 (5 bases). The sequence derives from a human donor with alopecia areata. Here the sequenced sample was CD8+ T cells sorted from blood, taken around week 55, from a patient treated with tofacitinib. The CDR3 region is CAWSVLFYFPGITDQPQHF. The CDR3 DNA reads as TGTGCCTGGAGTGTACTCTTTTATTTTCCAGGGATTACAGATCAGCCCCAGCATTTT.